Below, 8 T cell receptor beta chains from the same sample are listed, as sequenced in a study of CD8+ T cells in alopecia areata. Treatment here: oral pan-JAK inhibitor, 5-10 mg twice daily. Extraction of RNA preceded its reverse transcription into cDNA, which served as the sequencing template. The table came from immunoSEQ multiplex PCR; TCRdb's copy has only in-frame clones and leaves some out. The sample records approximately 180,000 clones, roughly 60% being singletons. The specimen comprised CD4+ T cells sorted from blood, sampled at week 24, from a patient treated with tofacitinib. These receptors all stem from a human donor with alopecia areata.

The chain couples TRBV29-1 to TRBJ1-5, with D possibly TRBD1 on 6 matching bases. Germline CDR1 reads SQVTM; CDR2 reads ANQGSEA. V shed 7 bases and J shed 0 bases, with 7 bases lying between them. The CDR3 is 12 amino acids. CDR3: CSAGDSNQPQHF. The CDR3 nucleotides read TGCAGCGCAGGGGATAGCAATCAGCCCCAGCATTTT.

The chain has TRBV23-1 and TRBJ1-5; tentative D call: TRBD1 (5 bases). TRBV23-1 belongs to the ORF category, with a function that is uncertain. The CDR3 runs 20 residues. Trimming cost V 0 bases and J 0 bases, with 21 bases left between them. CDR3 DNA: TGCGCCAGCAGTCAATCGGGGCCAAGGCAGGGACCTTATAGCAATCAGCCCCAGCATTTT. Encoded protein: CASSQSGPRQGPYSNQPQHF.

CDR3: CAWRLVPRNTEAFF. DNA for the CDR3: TGTGCCTGGAGACTGGTCCCCCGGAACACTGAAGCTTTCTTT. The J gene is TRBJ1-1, the V gene TRBV30; D ambiguous. The CDR3 has 14 amino acids. The V gene lost 3 bases and the J gene lost 1 base, with 12 bases spanning the gap. Looked up from germline, CDR1 is GTSNPN and CDR2 is SVGIG (reference sequence).

The J gene is TRBJ2-7, the V gene TRBV15, with D unresolved. The V end was cut by 2 bases, the J end by 6 bases, with 8 bases between. The CDR3 sequence is 12 residues long. CDR1 LNHNV and CDR2 YYDKDF come from the germline V gene (reference sequence). The CDR3 loop reads CATSRSPLEQYF. CDR3 DNA sequence: TGTGCCACCAGCAGATCCCCTCTCGAGCAGTACTTC. The complete variable domain, with remaining parts taken from reference TRBV15 and TRBJ2-7, reads DAMVIQNPRYQVTQFGKPVTLSCSQTLNHNVMYWYQQKSSQAPKLLFHYYDKDFNNEADTPDNFQSRRPNTSFCFLDIRSPGLGDTAMYLCATSRSPLEQYFGPGTRLTVT.

The chain employs TRBV29-1 and TRBJ2-3, with 7 positions matching TRBD1. CDR1 SQVTM and CDR2 ANQGSEA come from the germline V gene. This CDR3 is built from 15 residues. V gave up 4 bases and J gave up 7 bases; unmatched junction bases: 14. The DNA for the CDR3 is TGCAGCGTTGGGCCCCGGGACAGCCGAATTTATACGCAGTATTTT. Translated, it gives CSVGPRDSRIYTQYF.

V gene TRBV5-1 combines with J gene TRBJ1-2, with TRBD1 matching 7 bases. V shed 1 base and J 6 bases; nucleotides not matched to a gene: 9. Germline V CDR1 and CDR2: SGHRS, YFSETQ. The CDR3 runs to 15 residues. CDR3: CASSLNSRQGDGYTF. The CDR3, as DNA: TGCGCCAGCAGCTTGAATTCGAGGCAGGGGGATGGCTACACCTTC. Using reference TRBV5-1 and TRBJ1-2 for the parts outside the CDR3, the full variable domain is KAGVTQTPRYLIKTRGQQVTLSCSPISGHRSVSWYQQTPGQGLQFLFEYFSETQRNKGNFPGRFSGRQFSNSRSEMNVSTLELGDSALYLCASSLNSRQGDGYTFGSGTRLTVV.

With regard to this clone: The final CDR3 position lacks the conserved phenylalanine or tryptophan, pointing to a likely read error. The DNA is omitted, as the CDR3 cannot be located on it reliably, and the CDR3 follows TCRdb's listing. The rearrangement links TRBV30 to TRBJ2-7; the listed D gene, TRBD1, was not tested against the DNA. The CDR3 length equals 12 residues, ends included. The V gene's germline CDR1 is GTSNPN and CDR2 SVGIG (reference sequence). The CDR3: CAWSVLGQYFEI.

This chain uses TRBV7-6 with TRBJ2-1, with D tentatively TRBD2 (6 bases). V lost 5 bases and J 6 bases, leaving 14 bases between the germline ends. This CDR3 is 14 amino acids long. Germline CDR1 SGHVS, CDR2 FNYEAQ. The CDR3 protein is CASSAQVGGNEQFF. The CDR3, as DNA: TGTGCCAGCAGCGCCCAAGTGGGAGGCAATGAGCAGTTCTTC.